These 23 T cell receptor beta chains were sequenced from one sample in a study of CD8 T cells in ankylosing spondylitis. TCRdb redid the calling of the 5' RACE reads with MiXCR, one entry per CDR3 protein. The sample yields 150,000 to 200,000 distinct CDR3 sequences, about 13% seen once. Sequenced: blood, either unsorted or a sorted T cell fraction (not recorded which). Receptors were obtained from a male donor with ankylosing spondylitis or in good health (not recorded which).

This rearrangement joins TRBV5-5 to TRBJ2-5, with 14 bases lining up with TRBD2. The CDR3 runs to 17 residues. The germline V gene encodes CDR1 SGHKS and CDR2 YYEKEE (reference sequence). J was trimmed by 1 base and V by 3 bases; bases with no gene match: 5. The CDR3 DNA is TGTGCCAGCAGCTCCGGACTAGCGGGAGGCTCCCAAGAGACCCAGTACTTC. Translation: CASSSGLAGGSQETQYF.

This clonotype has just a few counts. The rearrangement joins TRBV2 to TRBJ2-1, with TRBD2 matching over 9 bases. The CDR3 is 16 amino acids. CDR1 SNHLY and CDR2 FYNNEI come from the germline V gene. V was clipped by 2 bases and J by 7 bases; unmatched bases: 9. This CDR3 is CASSENLAGPGNEQFF. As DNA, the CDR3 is TGTGCCAGCAGTGAAAACCTAGCGGGGCCCGGGAATGAGCAGTTCTTC.

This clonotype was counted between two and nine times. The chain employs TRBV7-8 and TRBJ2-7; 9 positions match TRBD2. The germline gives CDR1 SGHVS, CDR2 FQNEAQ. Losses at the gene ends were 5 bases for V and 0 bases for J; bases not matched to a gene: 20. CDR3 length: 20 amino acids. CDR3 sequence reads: CASSTTYAAGGRILSYEQYF. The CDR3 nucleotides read TGTGCCAGCAGCACTACCTACGCAGCGGGGGGCCGAATCCTCTCCTACGAGCAGTACTTC.

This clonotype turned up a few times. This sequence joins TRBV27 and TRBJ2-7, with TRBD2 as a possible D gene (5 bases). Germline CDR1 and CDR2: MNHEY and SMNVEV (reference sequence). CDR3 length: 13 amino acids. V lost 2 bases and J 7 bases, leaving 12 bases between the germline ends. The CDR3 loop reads CASSLDFPGEQYF. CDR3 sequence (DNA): TGTGCCAGCAGTTTAGACTTTCCGGGGGAGCAGTACTTC.

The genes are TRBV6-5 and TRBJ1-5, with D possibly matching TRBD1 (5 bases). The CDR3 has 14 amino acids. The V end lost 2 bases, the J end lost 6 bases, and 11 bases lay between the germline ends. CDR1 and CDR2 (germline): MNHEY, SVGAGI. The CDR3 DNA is TGTGCCAGCAGTTACGGGCAGGGAGGTCAGCCCCAGCATTTT. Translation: CASSYGQGGQPQHF.

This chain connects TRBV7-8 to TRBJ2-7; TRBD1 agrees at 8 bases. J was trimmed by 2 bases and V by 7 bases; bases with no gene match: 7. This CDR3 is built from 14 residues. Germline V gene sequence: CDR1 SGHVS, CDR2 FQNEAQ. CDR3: CASTPTGGTYEQYF. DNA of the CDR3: TGTGCCAGCACTCCCACAGGGGGAACCTACGAGCAGTACTTC.

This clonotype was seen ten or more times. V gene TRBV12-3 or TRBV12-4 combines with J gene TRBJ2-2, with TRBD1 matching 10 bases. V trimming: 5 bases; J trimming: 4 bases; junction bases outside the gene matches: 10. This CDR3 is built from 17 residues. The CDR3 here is CASSPGQGPDGTGELFF. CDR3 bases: TGTGCCAGCAGTCCGGGACAGGGGCCAGACGGCACCGGGGAGCTGTTTTTT.

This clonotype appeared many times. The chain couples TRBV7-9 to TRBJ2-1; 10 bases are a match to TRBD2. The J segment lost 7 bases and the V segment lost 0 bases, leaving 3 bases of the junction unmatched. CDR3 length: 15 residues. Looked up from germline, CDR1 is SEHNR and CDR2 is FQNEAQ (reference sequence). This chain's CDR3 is CASSLAPSGSNEQFF. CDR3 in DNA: TGTGCCAGCAGCTTAGCGCCTAGCGGGAGTAATGAGCAGTTCTTC.

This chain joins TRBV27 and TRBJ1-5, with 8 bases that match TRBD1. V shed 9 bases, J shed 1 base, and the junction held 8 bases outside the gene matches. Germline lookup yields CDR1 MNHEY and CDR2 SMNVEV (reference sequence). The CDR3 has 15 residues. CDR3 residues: CASRITGGSNQPQHF. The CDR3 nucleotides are TGTGCCAGTCGTATCACAGGGGGAAGCAATCAGCCCCAGCATTTT.

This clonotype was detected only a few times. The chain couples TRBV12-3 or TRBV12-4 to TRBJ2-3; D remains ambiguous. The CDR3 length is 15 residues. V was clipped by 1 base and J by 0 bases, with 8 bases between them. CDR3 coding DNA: TGTGCCAGCAGTTTAGGGGTCAGAAGCACAGATACGCAGTATTTT. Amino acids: CASSLGVRSTDTQYF.

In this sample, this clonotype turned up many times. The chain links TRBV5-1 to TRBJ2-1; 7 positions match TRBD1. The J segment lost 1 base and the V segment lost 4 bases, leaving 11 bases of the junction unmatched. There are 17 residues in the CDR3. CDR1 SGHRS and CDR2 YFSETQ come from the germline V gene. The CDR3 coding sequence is TGCGCCAGCAGCCCCTGGACGGGACAGATATCCTACAATGAGCAGTTCTTC. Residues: CASSPWTGQISYNEQFF.

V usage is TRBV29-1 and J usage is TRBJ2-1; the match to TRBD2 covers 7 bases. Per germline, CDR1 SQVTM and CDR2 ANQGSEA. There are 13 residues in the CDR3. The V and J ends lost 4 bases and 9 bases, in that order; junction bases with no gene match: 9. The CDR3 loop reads CSVATRESGEQFF. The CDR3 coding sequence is TGCAGCGTTGCGACGCGGGAGTCCGGTGAGCAGTTCTTC.

In DNA form, the CDR3 reads TGTGCCAGCAGTCCGTTGGGGAGTAGGTACCAAGAGACCCAGTACTTC. Its translation: CASSPLGSRYQETQYF. The chain couples TRBV3-1 to TRBJ2-5; D perhaps matches TRBD2 (5 bases). Trimming cost V 6 bases and J 0 bases, with 17 bases left between them. The V gene's germline CDR1 is LGHDT and CDR2 YNNKEL (reference sequence). The CDR3 totals 16 residues.

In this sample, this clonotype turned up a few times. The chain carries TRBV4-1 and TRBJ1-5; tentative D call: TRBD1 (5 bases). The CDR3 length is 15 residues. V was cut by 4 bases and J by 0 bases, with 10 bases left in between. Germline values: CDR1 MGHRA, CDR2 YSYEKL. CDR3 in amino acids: CASSRAQGSNQPQHF. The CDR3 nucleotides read TGCGCCAGCAGCCGTGCGCAGGGTAGCAATCAGCCCCAGCATTTT.

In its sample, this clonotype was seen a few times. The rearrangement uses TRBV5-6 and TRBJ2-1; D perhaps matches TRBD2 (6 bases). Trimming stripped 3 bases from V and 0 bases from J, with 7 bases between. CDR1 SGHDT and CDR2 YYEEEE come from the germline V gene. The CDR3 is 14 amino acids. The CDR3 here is CASSWGVSYNEQFF. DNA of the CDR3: TGTGCCAGCAGCTGGGGGGTCTCCTACAATGAGCAGTTCTTC.

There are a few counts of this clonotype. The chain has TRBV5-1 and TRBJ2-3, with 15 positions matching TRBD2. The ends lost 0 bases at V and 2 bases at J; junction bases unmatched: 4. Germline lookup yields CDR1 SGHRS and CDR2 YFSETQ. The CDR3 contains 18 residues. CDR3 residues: CASSLGGLAGGPTDTQYF. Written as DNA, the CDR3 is TGCGCCAGCAGCTTGGGAGGACTAGCGGGGGGGCCCACAGATACGCAGTATTTT.

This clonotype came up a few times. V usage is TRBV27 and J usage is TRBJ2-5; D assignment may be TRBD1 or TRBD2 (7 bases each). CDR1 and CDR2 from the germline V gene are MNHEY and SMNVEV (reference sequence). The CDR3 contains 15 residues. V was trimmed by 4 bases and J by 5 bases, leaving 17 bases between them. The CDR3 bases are TGTGCCAGCAGTTGGGGAGGGGGCCTAGGGGAGACCCAGTACTTC. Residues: CASSWGGGLGETQYF.

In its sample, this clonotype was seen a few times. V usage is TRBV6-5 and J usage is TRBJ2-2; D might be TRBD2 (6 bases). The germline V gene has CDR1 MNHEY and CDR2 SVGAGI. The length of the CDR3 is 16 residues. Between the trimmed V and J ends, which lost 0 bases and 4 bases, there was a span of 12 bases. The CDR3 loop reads CASSYSPGVATGELFF. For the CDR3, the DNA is TGTGCCAGCAGTTACTCGCCGGGAGTGGCCACCGGGGAGCTGTTTTTT.

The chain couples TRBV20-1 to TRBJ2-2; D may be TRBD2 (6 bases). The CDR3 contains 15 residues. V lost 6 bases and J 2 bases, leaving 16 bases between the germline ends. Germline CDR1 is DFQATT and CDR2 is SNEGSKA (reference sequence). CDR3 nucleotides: TGCAGTGCAGCCCGGGACTTTTTAAACACCGGGGAGCTGTTTTTT. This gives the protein CSAARDFLNTGELFF.

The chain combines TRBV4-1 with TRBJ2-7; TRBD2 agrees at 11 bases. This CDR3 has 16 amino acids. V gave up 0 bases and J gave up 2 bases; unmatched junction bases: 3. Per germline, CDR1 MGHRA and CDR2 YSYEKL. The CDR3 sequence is CASSQEGTSGAYEQYF. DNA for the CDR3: TGCGCCAGCAGCCAAGAGGGGACTAGCGGAGCCTACGAGCAGTACTTC.

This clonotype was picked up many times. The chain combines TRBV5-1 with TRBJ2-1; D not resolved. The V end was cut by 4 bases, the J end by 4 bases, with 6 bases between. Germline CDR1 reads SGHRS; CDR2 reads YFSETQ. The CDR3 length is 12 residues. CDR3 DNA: TGCGCCAGCAGCACCGCTTACAATGAGCAGTTCTTC. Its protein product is CASSTAYNEQFF.

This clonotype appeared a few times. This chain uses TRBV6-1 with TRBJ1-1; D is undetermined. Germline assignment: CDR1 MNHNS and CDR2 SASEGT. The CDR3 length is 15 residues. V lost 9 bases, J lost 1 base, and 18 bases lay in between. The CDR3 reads CASWASAVGNTEAFF. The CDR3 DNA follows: TGTGCCAGTTGGGCCAGTGCGGTGGGGAACACTGAAGCTTTCTTT.

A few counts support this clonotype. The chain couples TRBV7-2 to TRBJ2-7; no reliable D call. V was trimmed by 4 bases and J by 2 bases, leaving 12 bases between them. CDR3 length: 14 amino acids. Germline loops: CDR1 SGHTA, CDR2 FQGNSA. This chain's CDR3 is CASSSKGRAYEQYF. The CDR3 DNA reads TGTGCCAGCAGCTCGAAAGGACGAGCCTACGAGCAGTACTTC.